This T cell receptor (beta chain) was sequenced in a study of a mutant IDH1 vaccine in newly diagnosed glioma (dated by TCRdb to about 2021). About the full investigation: Patients received eight vaccinations in weeks 1, 3, 5, 7, 11, 15, 19 and 23, corresponding to visits V03 through V10. Vaccination was initiated 4-6 weeks after radiotherapy alone, or concurrently with temozolomide cycles in the chemotherapy-containing groups. The approximately 29 treated patients were around 60% male and approximately 40% female, with a mean age of roughly 40 years. Before enrollment, patients had received standard therapy of radiotherapy alone, temozolomide alone, or radiochemotherapy with temozolomide; most received the combination. Peripheral blood was drawn at six visits: V03 (baseline), V05, V07, V10, V12 and V13. Longitudinal TCRB deep sequencing was done for 25 to 30 treated patients, wherever samples were available for exploratory analyses.

Notes on this clone: There is no known antigen for this receptor. No base quality values were provided; no much bigger clone lies one nucleotide off.

The germline V gene specifies SQVTM as CDR1 and ANQGSEA as CDR2. From the cysteine up to the phenylalanine, the CDR3 has a length of 15 residues. The entry retains the CDR3 DNA only, 45 bases that are in frame from base 1. Relative to germline, V is 1 base shorter and J is 5 bases shorter, with 17 bases between their ends. Preparation of the library involved the immunoSEQ multiplex PCR assay. Rearranged TCR beta chain sequences were amplified with the hsTCRB Kit following the manufacturer's protocol. TCRB libraries were sequenced on an Illumina MiSeq. The authors' analysis ran thus. Demultiplexing, trimming and gene mapping were performed with the kit vendor's proprietary platform. Entries here come from immuneACCESS through TCRdb and include only in-frame sequences with V and J called. Some clones fail to appear in such tables; in the studies checked, an unresolved V gene covers under half of the shortfall, and the cause of the remainder is unknown. That table supplies the V and J calls and clone size; D and trimming were determined from the DNA. In all, the sample holds 110,000 or so clones, and roughly 90% of those were seen once. The biggest ten clones account for 0.55% to 0.7% of the sample.

What the research found in general, with its limitations: Availability determined which PBMC samples were chosen for TCRB deep sequencing. The authors noted that analyses of patient blood samples could not be reproduced because of sample limitations. Across multiple MHC alleles, vaccine-induced immune responses were seen in nearly 95% of patients. Changes in the top peripheral T cell clonotypes picked up by TCRB sequencing did not appear to be linked to pseudoprogression.

The sample's time point label is to be understood as: week 11, during vaccination. Every vaccine dose consisted of 300 ug of a 20-mer mutant IDH1 peptide in Montanide, administered subcutaneously together with topical imiquimod. Newly diagnosed WHO grade 3 or 4 IDH1-mutant astrocytomas showing loss of nuclear ATRX were present in the donors. The samples were drawn from NOA16, a multicentre, single-arm, open-label phase I trial in Germany that tested a mutant IDH1 peptide vaccine in humans for the first time. Genomic DNA for TCRB sequencing was extracted from EDTA blood using the DNeasy Blood and Tissue Kit.

The TCR was taken from a woman aged 45 to 65 with glioma. The rearranged chain carries TRBV29-1 and TRBJ2-5; a tentative D match to TRBD2 spans 7 bases. The specimen comprised PBMCs, sampled from a glioma patient whose treatment included an IDH1 peptide vaccine. The CDR3 region has the sequence CSVEGERGGEETQYF. In nucleotides, the sequence is TGCAGCGTTGAAGGAGAGCGAGGGGGGGAGGAGACCCAGTACTTC.